This TCR beta chain is drawn from a study of T cells after yellow fever vaccination. This clonotype showed up just a few times. Its antigen remains unknown. Study-level points and caveats: Relatively few clonotypes were ones that appeared in both CD4 and CD8 compartments.

TCR cDNA, made by 5'RACE template switching, carried an added universal primer site and UMIs. One entry per CDR3 protein results from TCRdb running MiXCR on the 5' RACE reads. The table shows roughly 340,000 distinct CDR3 sequences, with roughly 9.4% occurring only once. This receptor was identified in a man between 18 and 35 years old who received the YFV17D yellow fever vaccine. The sample was PBMCs, taken on the day of the first yellow fever vaccination.

In nucleotides, the CDR3 is TGCGCCAGCAGCCAGCAGGGGTGGGACACTGAAGCTTTCTTT. Protein: CASSQQGWDTEAFF. V and J are TRBV4-1 and TRBJ1-1, with D maybe TRBD1 (6 bases). Trimming cost V 3 bases and J 3 bases, with 11 bases left between them. CDR3 length: 14 amino acids. The germline CDR1 and CDR2 sequences are MGHRA and YSYEKL.